One and the same sample provided the 18 T cell receptor beta chains below, sequenced in a study of blood T cell repertoires in COVID-19. TCRdb's copy holds only in-frame clones and misses some; the assay was immunoSEQ multiplex PCR. The table has around 170,000 clones, 80% to 90% seen once. Sequenced material: PBMCs or T cells enriched from blood (not recorded which). Receptor source: a woman aged 18-35 years who had recovered from COVID-19.

The rearrangement uses TRBV3-1 (or the pseudogene TRBV3-2) and TRBJ2-5; TRBD2 agrees at 7 bases. The V and J ends lost 4 bases and 5 bases, in that order; junction bases with no gene match: 4. CDR3 size: 13 residues. CDR1 is LGHDT, CDR2 YNNKEL, per germline (reference sequence). CDR3 amino acids: CASSRSTSETQYF. The CDR3 nucleotides read TGTGCCAGCAGCCGTTCGACTAGCGAGACCCAGTACTTC.

The chain employs TRBV10-3 and TRBJ1-1; tentatively, D is TRBD1 (5 bases). Germline assignment: CDR1 ENHRY and CDR2 SYGVKD. V lost 6 bases, J lost 3 bases, and 11 bases lay in between. The CDR3 has 13 amino acids. CDR3 nucleotides: TGTGCCATCAGCTCCAGGGTAGACACTGAAGCTTTCTTT. Protein: CAISSRVDTEAFF.

The rearrangement uses TRBV7-9 and TRBJ2-2, with 13 bases fitting TRBD2. The ends lost 7 bases at V and 8 bases at J; junction bases unmatched: 7. Germline V lookup: CDR1 SEHNR, CDR2 FQNEAQ (reference sequence). The CDR3 covers 15 residues. CDR3 bases: TGTGCCAGCACCCCCCTGGGACTAGCGGGAGGGGAGCTGTTTTTT. Residues: CASTPLGLAGGELFF.

The CDR3 region has the DNA TGTGCCAGCAGTGAAGCACTGTTTCTGACGGGGGGCGGCCAAGAGACCCAGTACTTC. As protein: CASSEALFLTGGGQETQYF. This chain uses TRBV6-1 with TRBJ2-5; weak D call: TRBD2 (7 bases). V was cut by 0 bases and J by 1 base, with 21 bases left in between. The CDR3 is made up of 19 amino acids. Per germline, CDR1 MNHNS and CDR2 SASEGT.

The chain carries TRBV7-9 and TRBJ1-4; no firm D call. The germline V gene encodes CDR1 SEHNR and CDR2 FQNEAQ (reference sequence). V was pared by 1 base and J by 3 bases, with 9 bases between. The CDR3 consists of 15 residues. Here the CDR3 DNA reads TGTGCCAGCAGCTTAGTAGGAGGTCCTAATGAAAAACTGTTTTTT. Translation: CASSLVGGPNEKLFF. Based on the CDR3 plus reference TRBV7-9 and TRBJ1-4, the full variable domain is DTGVSQNPRHKITKRGQNVTFRCDPISEHNRLYWYRQTLGQGPEFLTYFQNEAQLEKSRLLSDRFSAERPKGSFSTLEIQRTEQGDSAMYLCASSLVGGPNEKLFFGSGTQLSVL.

CDR3 in amino acids: CASSLVTVEKLFF. CDR3 nucleotides: TGTGCCAGCAGCTTAGTCACGGTTGAAAAACTGTTTTTT. The J gene is TRBJ1-4, the V gene TRBV7-2; no clear D gene. This CDR3 region has 13 residues. The ends were cut back, 1 base at V and 7 bases at J, with 7 bases in the middle. Germline CDR1 SGHTA, CDR2 FQGNSA.

The rearrangement uses TRBV27 and TRBJ1-2, with 7 nucleotides matching TRBD1. The CDR3 has 14 residues. With 5 bases clipped from V and 4 bases from J, the junction kept 7 bases outside the gene matches. Germline V gene sequence: CDR1 MNHEY, CDR2 SMNVEV (reference sequence). The CDR3 spells CASSRTGPSYGYTF. The CDR3 DNA follows: TGTGCCAGCAGTCGGACAGGCCCCTCCTATGGCTACACCTTC.

The chain combines TRBV27 with TRBJ2-7; TRBD1 matches at 8 bases. This CDR3 is 14 amino acids long. Unmatched junction bases numbered 5, after V lost 5 bases and J lost 2 bases. Germline V gene sequence: CDR1 MNHEY, CDR2 SMNVEV (reference sequence). CDR3: CASSIRTGTYEQYF. CDR3 sequence (DNA): TGTGCCAGCAGTATCCGGACAGGGACCTACGAGCAGTACTTC.

The gene calls are TRBV15 and TRBJ1-5; 7 bases align to TRBD1. Germline loops: CDR1 LNHNV, CDR2 YYDKDF (reference sequence). This CDR3 contains 19 residues. The V gene end was trimmed by 0 bases and the J gene end by 0 bases; junction bases not matched to a gene: 11. This CDR3 is CATSRDPEGASYSNQPQHF. In nucleotides, the CDR3 is TGTGCCACCAGCAGAGATCCTGAGGGGGCAAGTTATAGCAATCAGCCCCAGCATTTT.

V gene TRBV19 combines with J gene TRBJ2-1, with 8 bases lining up with TRBD1. This CDR3 has 16 amino acids. Germline V lookup: CDR1 LNHDA, CDR2 SQIVND (reference sequence). Trimming removed 4 bases from V and 6 bases from J; junction bases left unmatched: 11. CDR3 DNA sequence: TGTGCCAGTAGTAGACGCCTCGGACAGGGAATCAATGAGCAGTTCTTC. Its protein is CASSRRLGQGINEQFF.

The V and J genes are TRBV3-1 (or the pseudogene TRBV3-2) and TRBJ2-1; weak D call: TRBD2 (6 bases). Trimming took off 4 bases at V and 10 bases at J, with 8 bases between the two ends. The CDR3 length is 11 residues. Germline V gene sequence: CDR1 LGHDT, CDR2 YNNKEL (reference sequence). CDR3 region: CASSRGGEQFF. The CDR3 region has the DNA TGTGCCAGCAGCCGGGGAGGCGAGCAGTTCTTC.

This sequence joins TRBV7-6 and TRBJ1-1; D unclear. Trimming cost V 5 bases and J 1 base, with 11 bases left between them. The CDR3 has 14 amino acids. Germline assignment: CDR1 SGHVS and CDR2 FNYEAQ. As DNA, the CDR3 is TGTGCCAGCAGCCCCACCTACCGGAACACTGAAGCTTTCTTT. It codes for CASSPTYRNTEAFF.

The chain joins TRBV11-1 to TRBJ1-1; 9 positions agree with TRBD1. V was clipped by 4 bases and J by 3 bases; unmatched bases: 9. Germline V gene lookup returns CDR1 SGHAT and CDR2 FQDESV (reference sequence). The CDR3 is made up of 16 amino acids. Here the CDR3 DNA reads TGTGCCAGCAGCTCCTCAAACCGGGACAGGGACACTGAAGCTTTCTTT. Translating it yields CASSSSNRDRDTEAFF.

This rearrangement joins TRBV18 to TRBJ1-5; D remains ambiguous. In germline, CDR1 is KGHSH, CDR2 LQKENI. The CDR3 loop spans 13 amino acids. Trimming took off 3 bases at V and 7 bases at J, with 10 bases between the two ends. The CDR3 reads CASSPDMEQPQHF. DNA of the CDR3: TGTGCCAGCTCACCGGATATGGAGCAGCCCCAGCATTTT.

This sequence joins TRBV5-1 and TRBJ2-1; 8 bases are shared with TRBD1. Trimming at V came to 4 bases and at J to 9 bases, leaving 6 bases not matched to a gene. CDR3 size: 13 residues. Germline V gives CDR1 SGHRS, CDR2 YFSETQ. CDR3 in amino acids: CASSVTGGIEQFF. DNA of the CDR3: TGCGCCAGCAGCGTAACAGGGGGAATTGAGCAGTTCTTC.

This clone was picked up one time. The chain joins TRBV28 to TRBJ1-5, with TRBD1 matching over 9 bases. CDR1 MDHEN and CDR2 SYDVKM come from the germline V gene. V was clipped by 4 bases and J by 4 bases; unmatched bases: 8. CDR3 length: 16 residues. CDR3 coding DNA: TGTGCCAGCAGTTCTCTCGGGACAGGGTGGAATCAGCCCCAGCATTTT. This codes for CASSSLGTGWNQPQHF.

The rearrangement links TRBV28 to TRBJ1-1, with D uncertain. The V gene lost 4 bases and the J gene lost 0 bases, with 15 bases spanning the gap. Germline loops: CDR1 MDHEN, CDR2 SYDVKM. The CDR3 contains 16 residues. The DNA of the CDR3 is TGTGCCAGCAGTTCGGGCGGGCACCGCTTGAACACTGAAGCTTTCTTT. Its protein is CASSSGGHRLNTEAFF.

The rearrangement joins TRBV3-1 (or the pseudogene TRBV3-2) to TRBJ2-3; 8 bases are a match to TRBD2. The germline CDR1 and CDR2 sequences are LGHDT and YNNKEL (reference sequence). The CDR3 consists of 21 residues. With V trimmed by 0 bases and J by 1 base, 18 bases remained unmatched. The DNA of the CDR3 is TGTGCCAGCAGCCAAGACTCAGTAGGGGCGGGGGGCCGAGCACGCACAGATACGCAGTATTTT. This codes for CASSQDSVGAGGRARTDTQYF.